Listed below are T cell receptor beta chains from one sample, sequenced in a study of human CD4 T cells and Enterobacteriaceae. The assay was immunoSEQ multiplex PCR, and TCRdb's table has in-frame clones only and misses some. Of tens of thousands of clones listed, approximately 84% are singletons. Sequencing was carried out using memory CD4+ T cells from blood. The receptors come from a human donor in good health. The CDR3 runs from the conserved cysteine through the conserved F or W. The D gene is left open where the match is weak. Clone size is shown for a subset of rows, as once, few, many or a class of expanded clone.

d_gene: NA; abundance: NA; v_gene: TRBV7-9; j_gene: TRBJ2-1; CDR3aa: CASSFPQEQFF; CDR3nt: TGTGCCAGCAGCTTTCCTCAGGAGCAGTTCTTC
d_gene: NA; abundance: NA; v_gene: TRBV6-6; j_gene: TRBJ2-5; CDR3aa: CASSPHGASPGETQYF; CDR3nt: TGTGCCAGCAGTCCCCACGGAGCCTCCCCCGGGGAGACCCAGTACTTC
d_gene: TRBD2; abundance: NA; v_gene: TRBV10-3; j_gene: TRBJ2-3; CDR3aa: CAISTGTSGVTDTQYF; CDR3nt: TGTGCCATCAGCACCGGGACTAGCGGGGTCACAGATACGCAGTATTTT
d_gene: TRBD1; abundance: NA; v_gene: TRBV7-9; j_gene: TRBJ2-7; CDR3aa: CASSLPDRGLYEQYF; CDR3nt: TGTGCCAGCAGTTTACCGGACAGGGGGCTATACGAGCAGTACTTC
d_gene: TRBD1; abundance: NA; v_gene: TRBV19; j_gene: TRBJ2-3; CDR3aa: CASSPSRGTGVRDTQYF; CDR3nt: TGTGCCAGTAGTCCAAGCCGGGGAACAGGGGTAAGAGATACGCAGTATTTT
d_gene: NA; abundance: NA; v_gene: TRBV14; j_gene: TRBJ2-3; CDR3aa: CASSLIAVASTDTQYF; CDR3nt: TGTGCCAGCAGCCTTATCGCTGTAGCGAGCACAGATACGCAGTATTTT
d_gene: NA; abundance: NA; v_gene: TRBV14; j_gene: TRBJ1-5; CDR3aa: CASSPGAGQPQHF; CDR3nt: TGTGCCAGCAGCCCAGGCGCGGGTCAGCCCCAGCATTTT
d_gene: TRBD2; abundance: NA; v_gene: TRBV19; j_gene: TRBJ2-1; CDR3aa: CASKSWGGEQFF; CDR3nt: TGTGCCAGTAAATCCTGGGGGGGTGAGCAGTTCTTC
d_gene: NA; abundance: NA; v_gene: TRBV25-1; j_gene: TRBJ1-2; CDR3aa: CASSNSYGYTF; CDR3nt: TGTGCCAGCAGTAACAGCTATGGCTACACCTTC
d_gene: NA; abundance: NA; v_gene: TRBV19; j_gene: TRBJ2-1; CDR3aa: CASSPGTGLRNEQFF; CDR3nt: TGTGCCAGTAGTCCAGGAACAGGGTTGCGGAATGAGCAGTTCTTC
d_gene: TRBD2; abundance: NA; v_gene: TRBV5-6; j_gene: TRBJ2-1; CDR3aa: CASSPLAGGPQWNEQFF; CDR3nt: TGTGCCAGCAGCCCTTTAGCGGGAGGGCCGCAATGGAATGAGCAGTTCTTC
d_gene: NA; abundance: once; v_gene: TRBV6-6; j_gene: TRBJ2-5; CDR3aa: CASSGSGETQYF; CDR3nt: TGTGCCTCCTCCGGGAGTGGAGAGACCCAGTACTTC
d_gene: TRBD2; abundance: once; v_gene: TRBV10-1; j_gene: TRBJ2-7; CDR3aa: CASSDSTSGTRGEQYF; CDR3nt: TGCGCCAGCAGTGACTCCACTAGCGGGACTAGGGGCGAGCAGTACTTC
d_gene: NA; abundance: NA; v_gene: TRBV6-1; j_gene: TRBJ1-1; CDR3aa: CASSDKNKISGGFTEAFF; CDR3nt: TGTGCCAGCAGTGATAAAAATAAGATCAGTGGTGGATTCACTGAAGCTTTCTTT
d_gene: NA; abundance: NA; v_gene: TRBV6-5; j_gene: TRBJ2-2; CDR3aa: CASKVDTGELFF; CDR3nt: TGTGCCTCCAAGGTGGACACCGGGGAGCTGTTTTTT
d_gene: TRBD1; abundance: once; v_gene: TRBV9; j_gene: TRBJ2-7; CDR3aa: CASSVRDRAYEQYF; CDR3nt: TGTGCCAGCAGCGTAAGGGACAGGGCCTACGAGCAGTACTTC
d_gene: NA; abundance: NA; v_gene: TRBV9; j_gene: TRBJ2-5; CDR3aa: CASSPRPLRETQYF; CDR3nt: TGTGCCAGCAGCCCCCGCCCCCTCCGGGAGACCCAGTACTTC
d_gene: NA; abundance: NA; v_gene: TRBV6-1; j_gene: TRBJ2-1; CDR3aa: CASIGGTYSYNEQFF; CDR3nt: TGTGCCAGCATCGGTGGTACTTACTCCTACAATGAGCAGTTCTTC
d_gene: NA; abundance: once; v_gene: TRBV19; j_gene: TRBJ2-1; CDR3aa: CASIKQGPYNEQFF; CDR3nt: TGTGCCAGTATCAAACAAGGACCCTACAATGAGCAGTTCTTC
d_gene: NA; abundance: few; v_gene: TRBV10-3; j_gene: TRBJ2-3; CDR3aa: CAISAEGNTQYF; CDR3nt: TGTGCCATCAGTGCTGAGGGAAATACGCAGTATTTT
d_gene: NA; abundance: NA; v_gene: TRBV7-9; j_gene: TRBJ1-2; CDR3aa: CASSLREGYTF; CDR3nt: TGTGCCAGCAGCTTGAGGGAAGGCTACACCTTC
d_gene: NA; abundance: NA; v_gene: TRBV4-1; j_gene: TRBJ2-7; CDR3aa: CASSQGVGIYEQYF; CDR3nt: TGCGCCAGCAGCCAAGGGGTCGGGATCTACGAGCAGTACTTC
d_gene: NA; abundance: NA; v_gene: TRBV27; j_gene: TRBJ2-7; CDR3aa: CASSFTPSGPLEQYF; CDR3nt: TGTGCCAGCAGTTTCACCCCCAGCGGTCCTCTCGAGCAGTACTTC
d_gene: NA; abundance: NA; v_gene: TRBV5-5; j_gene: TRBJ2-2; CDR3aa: CASSLLDSPNTGELFF; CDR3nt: TGTGCCAGCAGCTTGCTAGACAGCCCGAACACCGGGGAGCTGTTTTTT
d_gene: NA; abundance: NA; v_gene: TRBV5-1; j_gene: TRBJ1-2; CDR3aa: CASSLDQSGLGGYTF; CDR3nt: TGCGCCAGCAGCTTGGATCAGTCGGGGCTTGGTGGCTACACCTTC
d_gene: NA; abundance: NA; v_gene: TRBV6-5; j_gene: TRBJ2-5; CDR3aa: CASSSGVRETQYF; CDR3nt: TGTGCCAGCAGTTCGGGAGTACGGGAGACCCAGTACTTC
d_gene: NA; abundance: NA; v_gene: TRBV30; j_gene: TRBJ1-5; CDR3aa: CAWSDGVGWAMPQHF; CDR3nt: TGTGCCTGGAGTGATGGGGTCGGATGGGCGATGCCCCAGCATTTT
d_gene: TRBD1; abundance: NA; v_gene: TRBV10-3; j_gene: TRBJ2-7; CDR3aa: CAISRDRSNEQYF; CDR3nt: TGTGCCATCAGCCGGGACAGGTCCAACGAGCAGTACTTC
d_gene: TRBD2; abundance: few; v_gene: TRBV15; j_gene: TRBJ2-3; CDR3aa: CATSRRTSSFPRADTQYF; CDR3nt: TGTGCCACCAGCAGGCGGACTAGCAGCTTTCCTCGAGCAGATACGCAGTATTTT
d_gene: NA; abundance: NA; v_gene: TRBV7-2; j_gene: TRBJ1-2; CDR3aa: CASSPQSDGSLYGYTF; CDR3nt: TGTGCCAGCAGCCCCCAATCGGACGGTTCACTCTATGGCTACACCTTC
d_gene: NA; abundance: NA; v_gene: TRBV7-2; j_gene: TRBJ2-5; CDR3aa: CASSPQGRETQYF; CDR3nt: TGTGCCAGCAGCCCCCAGGGAAGGGAGACCCAGTACTTC
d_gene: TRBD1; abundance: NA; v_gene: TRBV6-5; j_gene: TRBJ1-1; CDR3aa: CASSGLDRGNTEAFF; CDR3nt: TGTGCCAGCAGTGGCCTCGACAGGGGGAACACTGAAGCTTTCTTT
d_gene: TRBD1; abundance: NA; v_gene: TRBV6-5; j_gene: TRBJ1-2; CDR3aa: CASSYSSITGQDTF; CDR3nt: TGTGCCAGCAGTTACTCGAGTATAACGGGACAGGACACCTTC
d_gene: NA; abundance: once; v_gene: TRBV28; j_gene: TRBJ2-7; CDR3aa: CASSLSGEQYF; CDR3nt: TGTGCCAGCAGTTTATCCGGGGAGCAATACTTC
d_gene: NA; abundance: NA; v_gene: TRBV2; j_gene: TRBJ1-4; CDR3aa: CASSGQDEKLFF; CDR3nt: TGTGCCAGCAGTGGTCAGGATGAAAAACTGTTTTTT
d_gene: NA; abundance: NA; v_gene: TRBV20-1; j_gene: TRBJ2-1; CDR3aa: CSASSYNEQFF; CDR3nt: TGCAGTGCTAGTAGCTACAATGAGCAGTTCTTC
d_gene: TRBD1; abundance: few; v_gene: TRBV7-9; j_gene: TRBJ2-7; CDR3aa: CASSSDRGSNEQYF; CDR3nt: TGTGCCAGCAGCTCAGACAGGGGGTCAAACGAGCAGTACTTC
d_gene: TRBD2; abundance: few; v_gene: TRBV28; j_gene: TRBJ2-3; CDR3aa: CASDRLAGVTDTQYF; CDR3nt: TGTGCCAGCGATAGGTTAGCGGGAGTCACAGATACGCAGTATTTT
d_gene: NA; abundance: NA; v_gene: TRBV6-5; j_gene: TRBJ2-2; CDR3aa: CASSTGEAGELFF; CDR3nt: TGTGCCAGCAGTACCGGGGAAGCCGGGGAGCTGTTTTTT
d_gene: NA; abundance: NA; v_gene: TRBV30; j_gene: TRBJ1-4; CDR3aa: CAQGQGWEKLFF; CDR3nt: TGTGCCCAAGGGCAGGGCTGGGAAAAACTGTTTTTT
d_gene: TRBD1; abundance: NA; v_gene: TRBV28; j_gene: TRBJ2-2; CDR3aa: CASRQGGIGELFF; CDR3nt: TGTGCCAGCAGACAGGGGGGTATCGGGGAGCTGTTTTTT
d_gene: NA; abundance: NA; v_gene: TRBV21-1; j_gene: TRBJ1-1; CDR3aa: CASSGEQGGPKAFF; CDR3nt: TGTGCCAGCTCCGGGGAACAGGGGGGTCCGAAAGCTTTCTTT
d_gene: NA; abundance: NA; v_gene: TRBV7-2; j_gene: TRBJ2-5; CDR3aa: CASSLGSVGETQYF; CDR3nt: TGTGCCAGCAGCTTGGGTAGCGTTGGAGAGACCCAGTACTTC
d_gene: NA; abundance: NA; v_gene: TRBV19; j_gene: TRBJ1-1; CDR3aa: CASSITSSNTEAFF; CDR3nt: TGTGCCAGTAGTATAACCAGTTCGAACACTGAAGCTTTCTTT
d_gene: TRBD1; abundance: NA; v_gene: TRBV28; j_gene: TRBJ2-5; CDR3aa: CASSGTGGRKTQYF; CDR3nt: TGTGCCAGCTCCGGGACAGGGGGCAGGAAGACCCAGTACTTC
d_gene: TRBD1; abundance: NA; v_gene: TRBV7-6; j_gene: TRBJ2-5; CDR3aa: CASTTDPGGRETQYF; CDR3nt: TGTGCCAGCACCACAGACCCAGGGGGAAGGGAGACCCAGTACTTC